Shown below are 30 T cell receptor beta chains from a single sample sequenced in a study of control samples from healthy donors and cancer patients. TCRdb's table, derived via immunoSEQ multiplex PCR, lists solely in-frame clones and lacks some. Here the sample spans 150,000 or so clones, more than 85% being singletons. The sequenced sample was blood. These receptors were obtained from a man younger than 35 in good health.

This clone was found once. V is TRBV30 and J is TRBJ2-3, with D hard to call. The CDR3 runs to 14 residues. Trimming cost V 1 base and J 4 bases, with 12 bases left between them. The germline V gene has CDR1 GTSNPN and CDR2 SVGIG (reference sequence). This chain's CDR3 is CAWSEAGFSDTQYF. CDR3 coding DNA: TGTGCCTGGAGTGAGGCAGGTTTCTCAGATACGCAGTATTTT.

The CDR3 protein is CASGLAGGLSLNEQFF. DNA of the CDR3: TGTGCCAGTGGTTTAGCGGGAGGCCTCTCTCTCAATGAGCAGTTCTTC. The chain carries TRBV19 and TRBJ2-1; 10 nucleotides line up with TRBD2. The ends lost 8 bases at V and 6 bases at J; junction bases unmatched: 13. The CDR3 consists of 16 residues. Looked up from germline, CDR1 is LNHDA and CDR2 is SQIVND (reference sequence).

This chain connects TRBV6-5 to TRBJ2-7, with TRBD2 matching 8 bases. The CDR3 runs 15 residues. Germline V gene lookup returns CDR1 MNHEY and CDR2 SVGAGI. With V trimmed by 5 bases and J by 5 bases, 11 bases remained unmatched. The CDR3 DNA follows: TGTGCCAGCAGTCCCGTAGCGGGAAGGACCCACGAGCAGTACTTC. Amino acid sequence: CASSPVAGRTHEQYF.

This chain uses TRBV27 with TRBJ1-1, with D perhaps TRBD1 (6 bases). The CDR3 has 17 amino acids. The V gene's germline CDR1 is MNHEY and CDR2 SMNVEV (reference sequence). The ends were cut back, 1 base at V and 4 bases at J, with 19 bases in the middle. The CDR3, as DNA: TGTGCCAGCAGTTTATGGGTCACAGGGAAGAGGGGCACTGAAGCTTTCTTT. Translating it yields CASSLWVTGKRGTEAFF.

About this clone itself: The sample contains more than one DNA sequence encoding this CDR3. The chain links TRBV6-5 to TRBJ2-2, with D perhaps matching TRBD2 (5 bases). The CDR3 extends over 14 amino acids. CDR1 is MNHEY and CDR2 is SVGAGI in the germline V gene. V lost 0 bases, J lost 5 bases, and 7 bases lay in between. The CDR3 loop reads CASSYSTGTGELFF. The CDR3 DNA follows: TGTGCCAGCAGTTACTCGACGGGAACCGGGGAGCTGTTTTTT.

The chain recombines TRBV27 with TRBJ2-5; possibly TRBD1 or TRBD2 for D (5 bases each). V lost 8 bases to trimming and J lost 1 base, with 11 bases between them. Germline loops: CDR1 MNHEY, CDR2 SMNVEV (reference sequence). There are 13 residues in the CDR3. The CDR3 DNA reads as TGTGCCAGCCGAAGGGACGGCCAAGAGACCCAGTACTTC. It yields the protein CASRRDGQETQYF.

This chain connects TRBV6-5 to TRBJ1-2; tentatively, D is TRBD1 (5 bases). Deletions cut 2 bases from V and 13 bases from J, with 17 bases between. CDR3 length: 13 residues. The germline CDR1 and CDR2 sequences are MNHEY and SVGAGI. Written as DNA, the CDR3 is TGTGCCAGCAGTTACGAAGGGACCAGGGTGTCCACCTTC. Encoded protein: CASSYEGTRVSTF.

The chain joins TRBV3-1 (or the pseudogene TRBV3-2) to TRBJ2-1, with 10 bases that match TRBD2. Germline trimming cut 3 bases from V and 6 bases from J; bases unmatched to any gene: 11. The CDR3 is made up of 17 amino acids. Germline V gene lookup returns CDR1 LGHDT and CDR2 YNNKEL (reference sequence). The CDR3 loop is CASSHSEEEREGNEQFF. The CDR3 bases are TGTGCCAGCAGCCACTCAGAAGAGGAGCGGGAGGGCAATGAGCAGTTCTTC.

The rearrangement joins TRBV7-8 to TRBJ2-1; D remains ambiguous. The germline V gene has CDR1 SGHVS and CDR2 FQNEAQ. The ends were cut back, 3 bases at V and 7 bases at J, with 10 bases in the middle. CDR3 size: 13 residues. This CDR3 reads CASSFGPRNEQFF. The CDR3 nucleotides are TGTGCCAGCAGCTTTGGGCCGAGGAATGAGCAGTTCTTC.

The gene calls are TRBV19 and TRBJ2-5, with D perhaps matching TRBD1 (5 bases). The CDR3 has 14 amino acids. The germline V gene has CDR1 LNHDA and CDR2 SQIVND (reference sequence). Trimming took off 5 bases at V and 7 bases at J, with 17 bases between the two ends. As DNA, the CDR3 is TGTGCCAGTAGTGGACACGGGTCTTATGCGACCCAGTACTTC. This sequence encodes CASSGHGSYATQYF.

V gene TRBV6-4 combines with J gene TRBJ2-6; TRBD1 aligns across 8 bases. The CDR3 consists of 18 residues. Germline trimming cut 4 bases from V and 0 bases from J; bases unmatched to any gene: 8. Germline CDR1 MRHNA, CDR2 SNTAGT. DNA of the CDR3: TGTGCCAGCAGTGCCAGGGGGCAAACCCACTCTGGGGCCAACGTCCTGACTTTC. Its protein is CASSARGQTHSGANVLTF.

V is TRBV19 and J is TRBJ1-5; 7 bases fit TRBD1. V trimming: 4 bases; J trimming: 5 bases; junction bases outside the gene matches: 8. The CDR3 contains 15 residues. The germline V gene encodes CDR1 LNHDA and CDR2 SQIVND (reference sequence). The CDR3 DNA sequence: TGTGCCAGTAGTAGGGGACAGTCTCGCGATCAGCCCCAGCATTTT. Protein product: CASSRGQSRDQPQHF. The whole variable domain, filled in from reference TRBV19 and TRBJ1-5, reads DGGITQSPKYLFRKEGQNVTLSCEQNLNHDAMYWYRQDPGQGLRLIYYSQIVNDFQKGDIAEGYSVSREKKESFPLTVTSAQKNPTAFYLCASSRGQSRDQPQHFGDGTRLSIL.

This clone was picked up a small number of times. The V and J genes are TRBV19 and TRBJ1-1, with a possible D match to TRBD1 (5 bases). The CDR3 contains 14 residues. CDR1 and CDR2 (germline): LNHDA, SQIVND (reference sequence). Trimming cost V 5 bases and J 5 bases, with 15 bases left between them. CDR3 bases: TGTGCCAGTAGTCCCGAGGTGGGGGAAACTGAAGCTTTCTTT. Residues: CASSPEVGETEAFF.

This clone was recorded only once. The chain uses TRBV5-1 and TRBJ2-7; D is possibly TRBD1 or TRBD2 (6 bases each). This CDR3 is built from 14 residues. Looked up from germline, CDR1 is SGHRS and CDR2 is YFSETQ. Trimming removed 3 bases at V and 6 bases at J, with 16 bases between. CDR3 DNA: TGCGCCAGCAGCTCATTCGTCGGGGGCAGCGAGCAGTACTTC. This sequence encodes CASSSFVGGSEQYF.

The rearrangement links TRBV5-5 to TRBJ2-3; TRBD2 matches 7 bases. Germline V CDR1 and CDR2: SGHKS, YYEKEE (reference sequence). The junction had 5 bases not matched to a gene; V was cut back by 1 base and J by 3 bases. CDR3 length: 15 amino acids. The CDR3 protein is CASSLNGRQTDTQYF. The DNA of the CDR3 is TGTGCCAGCAGCTTGAACGGGAGGCAAACAGATACGCAGTATTTT.

The V call is TRBV28, the J call TRBJ2-5, with D perhaps matching TRBD2 (6 bases). The germline gives CDR1 MDHEN, CDR2 SYDVKM. This CDR3 comprises 12 residues. Trimming took off 7 bases at V and 7 bases at J, with 13 bases between the two ends. This chain's CDR3 is CASNPNGGTQYF. CDR3 DNA sequence: TGTGCCAGCAATCCGAACGGGGGGACCCAGTACTTC.

This clone has only one observation. The chain employs TRBV19 and TRBJ1-2; TRBD1 aligns across 9 bases. The CDR3 length is 17 residues. The germline gives CDR1 LNHDA, CDR2 SQIVND (reference sequence). V dropped 5 bases and J dropped 5; count of bases not matched to a gene: 15. CDR3: CASSSISRDRARYGYTF. The CDR3 coding sequence is TGTGCCAGTAGTTCGATCTCCCGGGACAGGGCGCGGTATGGCTACACCTTC.

The chain uses TRBV18 and TRBJ2-6; D gene ambiguous. This CDR3 region has 17 residues. Trimming cost V 1 base and J 0 bases, with 10 bases left between them. Germline V CDR1 and CDR2: KGHSH, LQKENI. CDR3 nucleotides: TGTGCCAGCTCACCACTAGGTAGGCACTCTGGGGCCAACGTCCTGACTTTC. Its protein product is CASSPLGRHSGANVLTF.

The table lists this clone with a few counts. This chain links TRBV7-9 with TRBJ2-7, with D hard to call. Trimming removed 8 bases from V and 1 base from J, with 12 bases in between. CDR1 is SEHNR and CDR2 is FQNEAQ in the germline V gene (reference sequence). The CDR3 consists of 13 residues. In DNA form, the CDR3 reads TGTGCCAGCTCAATCGGCGTATCCTACGAGCAGTACTTC. Protein sequence: CASSIGVSYEQYF.

This chain connects TRBV7-8 to TRBJ2-5; D not certain. Germline V CDR1 and CDR2: SGHVS, FQNEAQ. V lost 3 bases, J lost 0 bases, and 8 bases lay in between. This CDR3 has 14 amino acids. The CDR3 nucleotides read TGTGCCAGCAGCTTCCTCTATCACCAAGAGACCCAGTACTTC. Translating it yields CASSFLYHQETQYF.

V is TRBV11-2 and J is TRBJ2-1; TRBD2 matches 12 bases. The CDR3 has 19 amino acids. J was trimmed by 10 bases and V by 1 base; bases with no gene match: 17. Per the germline V gene, CDR1 is SGHAT and CDR2 is FQNNGV. The CDR3 sequence is CASSLGSLTSGSPTREQFF. The DNA of the CDR3 is TGTGCCAGCAGCTTAGGTTCTTTGACTAGCGGGAGTCCCACAAGAGAGCAGTTCTTC.

The J gene is TRBJ2-1, the V gene TRBV5-1; the match to TRBD2 covers 11 bases. The CDR3 loop spans 15 amino acids. Germline loops: CDR1 SGHRS, CDR2 YFSETQ. The V gene end was trimmed by 0 bases and the J gene end by 8 bases; junction bases not matched to a gene: 4. CDR3 in amino acids: CASSLETSGIDEQFF. DNA of the CDR3: TGCGCCAGCAGCTTGGAGACTAGCGGGATCGATGAGCAGTTCTTC.

The chain is built from TRBV9 and TRBJ1-1; D remains ambiguous. Germline loops: CDR1 SGDLS, CDR2 YYNGEE. Trimming left V 4 bases short and J 3 bases short, with 7 bases between. The CDR3 spans 12 residues. CDR3 region: CASSSHYTEAFF. The CDR3 DNA follows: TGTGCCAGCAGCTCTCATTACACTGAAGCTTTCTTT.

This clone was picked up one time. The V call is TRBV7-3, the J call TRBJ2-1; D ambiguous. The CDR3 totals 14 residues. The V and J ends lost 7 bases and 9 bases respectively, with 19 bases between them. Germline assignment: CDR1 SGHTA and CDR2 FQGTGA. As DNA, the CDR3 is TGTGCCAGCACCGACGGGCCGCGTGTTGGTGAGCAGTTCTTC. Translation: CASTDGPRVGEQFF.

This rearrangement joins TRBV5-4 to TRBJ2-6; D perhaps matches TRBD2 (6 bases). CDR1 SGHNT and CDR2 YYREEE come from the germline V gene (reference sequence). This CDR3 spans 16 amino acids. CDR3 in DNA: TGTGCGGGGGGTACCCCATACCGCTCTGGGGCCAACGTCCTGACTTTC. Amino acids: CAGGTPYRSGANVLTF.

This sequence joins TRBV12-3 or TRBV12-4 and TRBJ2-6; D gene ambiguous. Trimming stripped 6 bases from V and 0 bases from J, with 3 bases between. The CDR3 totals 13 residues. The CDR3 nucleotides read TGTGCCAGCAGCAACTCTGGGGCCAACGTCCTGACTTTC. Translated, it gives CASSNSGANVLTF.

This rearrangement joins TRBV19 to TRBJ2-1, with TRBD1 identical over 11 bases. Germline CDR1 reads LNHDA; CDR2 reads SQIVND (reference sequence). V shed 10 bases, J shed 8 bases, and the junction held 7 bases outside the gene matches. CDR3 size: 13 residues. Here the CDR3 reads CAIAGTGGDEQFF. The CDR3 DNA follows: TGTGCCATCGCCGGGACAGGGGGTGATGAGCAGTTCTTC.

This chain links TRBV11-2 with TRBJ2-5, with 7 bases that match TRBD1. Germline assignment: CDR1 SGHAT and CDR2 FQNNGV. The CDR3 length is 16 residues. Unmatched junction bases numbered 9, after V lost 5 bases and J lost 0 bases. The CDR3, as DNA: TGTGCCAGCAGCATTTCGGACAGGCGGTACCAAGAGACCCAGTACTTC. This codes for CASSISDRRYQETQYF.

This chain connects TRBV2 to TRBJ2-3; perhaps TRBD1 as D (6 bases). Germline CDR1 is SNHLY and CDR2 is FYNNEI. The CDR3 extends over 12 amino acids. The V end lost 6 bases, the J end lost 9 bases, and 13 bases lay between the germline ends. The CDR3 DNA reads as TGTGCCAGCAGCGGTAACAGGGCAACGCAGTATTTT. Its translation: CASSGNRATQYF.

This chain links TRBV13 with TRBJ1-1; 9 nucleotides agree with TRBD1. The CDR3 runs 16 residues. Germline CDR1 and CDR2: PRHDT and FYEKMQ (reference sequence). With V trimmed by 0 bases and J by 5 bases, 7 bases remained unmatched. The CDR3 is CASSLGRRTGETEAFF. The CDR3 nucleotides read TGTGCCAGCAGCTTAGGCCGCCGGACAGGGGAGACTGAAGCTTTCTTT.